The clone carrying this T cell receptor beta chain turned up a few times. The antigen remains undetermined. Combining iRepertoire HTBI primers with Arm-PCR of CDR3 regions, the authors built TCR beta libraries. TCRdb fed the multiplex PCR reads into MiXCR, producing one record per CDR3 protein. Of more than 350,000 distinct CDR3 sequences listed, roughly 21% were seen once; the top ten hold roughly 13%. This entry comes from a study of regulatory T cells in long-lasting Graves disease. Study-wide context: Graves' disease counted as persistent after over 5 years of antithyroid drugs with positive TSH receptor antibodies. Overall study findings and caveats: New patients shared 800 to 1,000 public clonotypes, fewer than the 2,500 to 3,500 shared by persistent patients.

CDR3 length: 14 residues. The V gene lost 1 base and the J gene lost 4 bases, with 10 bases spanning the gap. Germline V gives CDR1 LGHDT, CDR2 YNNKEL (reference sequence). Indicated time point: persistent/refractory GD, antithyroid drugs over 5 years with positive TRAb. Construction of the TCR library relied on RNA isolated from PBMCs. Patients all came to the study from an endocrinology department in Xi'an, China. This receptor was identified in a female donor with Graves disease. Sample: peripheral blood mononuclear cells (PBMCs), taken when the disease was refractory, from a patient treated with antithyroid drugs. The chain combines TRBV3-1 with TRBJ1-1, with D hard to call. CDR3 DNA sequence: TGTGCCAGCAGCCAAGGAGGGTTTTCCACTGAAGCTTTCTTT. Protein product: CASSQGGFSTEAFF. Complete variable domain (other parts from reference TRBV3-1 and TRBJ1-1): DTAVSQTPKYLVTQMGNDKSIKCEQNLGHDTMYWYKQDSKKFLKIMFSYNNKELIINETVPNRFSPKSPDKAHLNLHINSLELGDSAVYFCASSQGGFSTEAFFGQGTRLTVV.